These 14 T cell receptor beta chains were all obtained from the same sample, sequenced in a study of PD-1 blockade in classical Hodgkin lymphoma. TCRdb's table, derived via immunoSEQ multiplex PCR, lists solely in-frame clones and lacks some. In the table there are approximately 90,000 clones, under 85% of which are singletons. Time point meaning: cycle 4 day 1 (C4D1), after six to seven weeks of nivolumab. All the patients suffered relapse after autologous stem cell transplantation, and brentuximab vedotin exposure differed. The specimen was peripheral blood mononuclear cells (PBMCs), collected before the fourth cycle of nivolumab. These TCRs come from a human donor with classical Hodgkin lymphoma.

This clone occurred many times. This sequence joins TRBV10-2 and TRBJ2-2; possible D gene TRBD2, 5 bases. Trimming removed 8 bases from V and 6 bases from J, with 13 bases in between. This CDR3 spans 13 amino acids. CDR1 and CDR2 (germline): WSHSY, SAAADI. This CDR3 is CASRRSRAGELFF. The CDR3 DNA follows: TGCGCCAGCCGGAGATCGAGGGCCGGGGAGCTGTTTTTT.

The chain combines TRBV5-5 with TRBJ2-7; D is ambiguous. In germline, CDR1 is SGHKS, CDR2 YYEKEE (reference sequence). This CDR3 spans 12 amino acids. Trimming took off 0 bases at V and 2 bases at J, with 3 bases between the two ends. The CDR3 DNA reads TGTGCCAGCAGCTTGGGGGCCTACGAGCAGTACTTC. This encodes CASSLGAYEQYF.

CDR3 coding DNA: TGTGCCAGCAGCCCCACTCCAGGACAGGCCGGGACGCAGTATTTT. Its protein is CASSPTPGQAGTQYF. The gene calls are TRBV2 and TRBJ2-3; 7 nucleotides line up with TRBD1. The CDR3 is 15 residues long. V trimming: 6 bases; J trimming: 9 bases; junction bases outside the gene matches: 15. Per the germline V gene, CDR1 is SNHLY and CDR2 is FYNNEI.

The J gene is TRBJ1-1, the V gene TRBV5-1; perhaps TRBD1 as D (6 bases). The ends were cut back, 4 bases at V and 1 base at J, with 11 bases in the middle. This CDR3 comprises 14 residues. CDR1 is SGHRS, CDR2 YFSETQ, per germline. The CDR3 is CASSLDRRNTEAFF. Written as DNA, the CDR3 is TGCGCCAGCAGCCTGGACAGAAGGAACACTGAAGCTTTCTTT.

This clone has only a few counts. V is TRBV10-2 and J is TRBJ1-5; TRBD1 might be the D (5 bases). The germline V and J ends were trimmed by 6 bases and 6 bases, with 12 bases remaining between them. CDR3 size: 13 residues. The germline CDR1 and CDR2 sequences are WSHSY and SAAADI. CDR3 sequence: CASSQRGGQPQHF. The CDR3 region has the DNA TGCGCCAGCAGCCAAAGGGGCGGTCAGCCCCAGCATTTT.

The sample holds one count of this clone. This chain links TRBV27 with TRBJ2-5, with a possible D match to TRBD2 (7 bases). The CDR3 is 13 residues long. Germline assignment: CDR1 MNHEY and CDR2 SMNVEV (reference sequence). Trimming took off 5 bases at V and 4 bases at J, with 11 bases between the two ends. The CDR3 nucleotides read TGTGCCAGCAGTAGGGGGGGGCGAGAGACCCAGTACTTC. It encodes CASSRGGRETQYF.

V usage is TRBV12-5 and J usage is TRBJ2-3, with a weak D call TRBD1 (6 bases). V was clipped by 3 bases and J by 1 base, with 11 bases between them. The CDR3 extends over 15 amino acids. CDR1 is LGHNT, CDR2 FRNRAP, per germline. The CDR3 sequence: CASGFPQGGTDTQYF. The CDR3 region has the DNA TGTGCTAGTGGTTTCCCACAGGGAGGCACAGATACGCAGTATTTT.

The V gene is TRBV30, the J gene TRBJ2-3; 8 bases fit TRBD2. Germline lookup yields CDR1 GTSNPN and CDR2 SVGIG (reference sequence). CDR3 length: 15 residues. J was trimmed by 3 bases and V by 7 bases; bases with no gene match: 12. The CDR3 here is CAFTHASGRTDTQYF. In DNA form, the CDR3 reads TGTGCCTTCACCCACGCCAGCGGGAGAACAGATACGCAGTATTTT.

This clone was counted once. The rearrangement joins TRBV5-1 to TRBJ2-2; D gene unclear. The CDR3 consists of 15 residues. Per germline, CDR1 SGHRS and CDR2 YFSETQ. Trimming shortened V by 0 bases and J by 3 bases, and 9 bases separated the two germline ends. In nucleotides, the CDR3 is TGCGCCAGCAGCTTGGGACCCTCTGACACCGGGGAGCTGTTTTTT. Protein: CASSLGPSDTGELFF.

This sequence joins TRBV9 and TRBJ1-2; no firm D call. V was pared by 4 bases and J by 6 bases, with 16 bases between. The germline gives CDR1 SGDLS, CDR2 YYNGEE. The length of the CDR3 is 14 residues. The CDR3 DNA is TGTGCCAGCAGCCCCCGCTACCACAGTGATGGCTACACCTTC. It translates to CASSPRYHSDGYTF.

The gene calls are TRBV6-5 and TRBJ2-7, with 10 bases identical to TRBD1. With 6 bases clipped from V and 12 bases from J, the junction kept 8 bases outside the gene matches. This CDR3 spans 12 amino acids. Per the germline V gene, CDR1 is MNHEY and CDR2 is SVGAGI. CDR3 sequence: CASRGTGTGAYF. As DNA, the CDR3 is TGTGCCAGCAGGGGAACCGGGACAGGGGCGTACTTC.

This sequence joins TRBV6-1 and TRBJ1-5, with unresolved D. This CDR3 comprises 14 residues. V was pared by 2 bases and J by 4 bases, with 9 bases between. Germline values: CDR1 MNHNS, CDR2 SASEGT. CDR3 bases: TGTGCCAGCAGTGAATACCAGATTAATCAGCCCCAGCATTTT. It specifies CASSEYQINQPQHF.

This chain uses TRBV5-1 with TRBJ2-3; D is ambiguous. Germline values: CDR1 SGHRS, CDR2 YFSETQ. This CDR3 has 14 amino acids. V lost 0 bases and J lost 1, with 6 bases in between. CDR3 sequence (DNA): TGCGCCAGCAGCTTGGGCGTGGGCACAGATACGCAGTATTTT. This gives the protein CASSLGVGTDTQYF.

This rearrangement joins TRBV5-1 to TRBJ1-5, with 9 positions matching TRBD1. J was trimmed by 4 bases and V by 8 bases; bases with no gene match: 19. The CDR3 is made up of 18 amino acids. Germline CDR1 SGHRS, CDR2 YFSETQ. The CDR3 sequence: CARPQPSHRGRRNQPQHF. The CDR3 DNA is TGCGCCAGACCGCAACCCTCTCACAGGGGGCGAAGGAATCAGCCCCAGCATTTT.